This entry lists 29 T cell receptor beta chains sequenced from one sample in a study of Tregs in tolerant kidney transplant recipients. Related graft donors supplied nonmyeloablative bone marrow transplants, and mixed chimerism was transient. The assay was immunoSEQ multiplex PCR, and TCRdb's table has in-frame clones only and misses some. This table has some 57,000 clones, roughly nine tenths appearing once. Sequenced here: CD8+ T cells from blood (PBMCs), sampled 24 months after the transplant. These receptors were collected from a human patient who received a combined kidney and bone marrow transplant. A subset of T cells may come from the graft donor.

This clone was counted a single time. The V call is TRBV28, the J call TRBJ2-2; 7 bases fit TRBD1. Germline CDR1 is MDHEN and CDR2 is SYDVKM. The CDR3 loop spans 15 amino acids. V shed 7 bases and J 1 base; nucleotides not matched to a gene: 6. CDR3 sequence (DNA): TGTGCCAGCAATGTAGGACAGGAGAACACCGGGGAGCTGTTTTTT. It yields the protein CASNVGQENTGELFF.

The chain has TRBV10-1 and TRBJ2-7, with D possibly being TRBD2 (6 bases). Germline V gene sequence: CDR1 WNHNN, CDR2 SYGVQD (reference sequence). There are 16 residues in the CDR3. The V gene lost 8 bases and the J gene lost 3 bases, with 23 bases spanning the gap. CDR3 DNA sequence: TGCGCCAGCCCCCCCCTCAGCCGGGGGTTTCACTACGAGCAGTACTTC. Translated, it gives CASPPLSRGFHYEQYF.

The V call is TRBV9, the J call TRBJ2-1; D is unclear. There are 12 residues in the CDR3. V dropped 8 bases and J dropped 9 bases, with 15 bases sitting between them. Germline V CDR1 and CDR2: SGDLS, YYNGEE. CDR3 bases: TGTGCCAGATCGAGGTGGCGTCGTGAGCAGTTCTTC. Translation: CARSRWRREQFF. Full variable domain (missing parts from reference TRBV9 and TRBJ2-1): DSGVTQTPKHLITATGQRVTLRCSPRSGDLSVYWYQQSLDQGLQFLIQYYNGEERAKGNILERFSAQQFPDLHSELNLSSLELGDSALYFCARSRWRREQFFGPGTRLTVL.

The gene calls are TRBV2 and TRBJ2-1, with 8 bases lining up with TRBD1. V shed 3 bases, J shed 6 bases, and the junction held 16 bases outside the gene matches. The CDR3 is 18 residues long. The germline CDR1 and CDR2 sequences are SNHLY and FYNNEI. The CDR3, as DNA: TGTGCCAGCAGTGATCCCGGGACAGGTTTCTTTGATGGCAATGAGCAGTTCTTC. This codes for CASSDPGTGFFDGNEQFF.

The J gene is TRBJ2-7, the V gene TRBV30; 10 positions agree with TRBD1. The germline V gene encodes CDR1 GTSNPN and CDR2 SVGIG (reference sequence). J was trimmed by 5 bases and V by 2 bases; bases with no gene match: 3. The CDR3 is 13 amino acids. The CDR3 nucleotides are TGTGCCTGGAGTCTCGGGACAGGGGACGAGCAGTACTTC. This gives the protein CAWSLGTGDEQYF.

The chain has TRBV13 and TRBJ1-1; TRBD1 might be the D (6 bases). The CDR3 is 15 residues long. Germline assignment: CDR1 PRHDT and CDR2 FYEKMQ (reference sequence). Trimming stripped 4 bases from V and 1 base from J, with 13 bases between. CDR3 bases: TGTGCCAGCAGCTCGCCGACAGGCGGGAACACTGAAGCTTTCTTT. Amino acid sequence: CASSSPTGGNTEAFF.

This clone appeared once. The chain carries TRBV19 and TRBJ1-2, with a possible D match to TRBD1 (6 bases). CDR1 and CDR2 (germline): LNHDA, SQIVND (reference sequence). CDR3 length: 16 residues. V lost 1 base, J lost 2 bases, and 14 bases lay in between. The DNA of the CDR3 is TGTGCCAGTAGTATAGTGCTGGGGGCAATGAACTATGGCTACACCTTC. Its translation: CASSIVLGAMNYGYTF.

The V call is TRBV5-4, the J call TRBJ2-7; weak D call: TRBD2 (5 bases). This CDR3 comprises 11 residues. Per the germline V gene, CDR1 is SGHNT and CDR2 is YYREEE (reference sequence). Trimming took off 0 bases at V and 7 bases at J, with 5 bases between the two ends. Here the CDR3 reads CASSLAGEQYF. The CDR3 bases are TGTGCCAGCAGCTTGGCGGGAGAGCAGTACTTC.

V usage is TRBV12-5 and J usage is TRBJ1-2; 9 bases align to TRBD1. V was pared by 6 bases and J by 3 bases, with 5 bases of the junction left unmatched. In germline, CDR1 is LGHNT, CDR2 FRNRAP. The CDR3 totals 14 residues. CDR3 bases: TGTGCTAGTGGGCCGGGACAGGGTGACTATGGCTACACCTTC. This translates into CASGPGQGDYGYTF.

This chain uses TRBV30 with TRBJ2-6, with a weak D call TRBD2 (5 bases). The length of the CDR3 is 14 residues. The germline gives CDR1 GTSNPN, CDR2 SVGIG (reference sequence). Trimming took off 5 bases at V and 4 bases at J, with 12 bases between the two ends. The chain's CDR3 is CAWGRDSGANVLTF. CDR3 DNA: TGTGCCTGGGGACGGGATTCGGGGGCCAACGTCCTGACTTTC.

The CDR3 reads CASTPRPNTEAFF. CDR3 coding DNA: TGTGCCAGCACCCCGAGGCCGAACACTGAAGCTTTCTTT. The rearrangement uses TRBV6-5 and TRBJ1-1; D not certain. The germline V gene has CDR1 MNHEY and CDR2 SVGAGI. The CDR3 covers 13 residues. Trimming shortened V by 7 bases and J by 1 base, and 10 bases separated the two germline ends.

V is TRBV7-9 and J is TRBJ1-2; 7 nucleotides match TRBD1. The germline CDR1 and CDR2 sequences are SEHNR and FQNEAQ (reference sequence). The ends lost 0 bases at V and 6 bases at J; junction bases unmatched: 7. The CDR3 totals 15 residues. For the CDR3, the DNA is TGTGCCAGCAGCTTAGCGCAACAGGGGTTTCATGGCTACACCTTC. It yields the protein CASSLAQQGFHGYTF.

The chain uses TRBV25-1 and TRBJ1-1; no reliable D call. Trimming cost V 6 bases and J 5 bases, with 16 bases left between them. There are 14 residues in the CDR3. CDR1 MGHDK and CDR2 SYGVNS come from the germline V gene. DNA for the CDR3: TGTGCCAGCAGCGAGGGCTCTTTATTGACTGAAGCTTTCTTT. This codes for CASSEGSLLTEAFF.

The rearrangement joins TRBV7-9 to TRBJ2-6, with D unclear. V lost 8 bases, J lost 4 bases, and 12 bases lay in between. In germline, CDR1 is SEHNR, CDR2 FQNEAQ (reference sequence). This CDR3 spans 14 amino acids. CDR3 sequence reads: CASDTPPGANVLTF. CDR3 DNA sequence: TGTGCCAGCGACACCCCCCCCGGGGCCAACGTCCTGACTTTC.

The genes are TRBV30 and TRBJ2-4; 7 nucleotides agree with TRBD1. The CDR3 contains 16 residues. The V gene's germline CDR1 is GTSNPN and CDR2 SVGIG (reference sequence). V was clipped by 2 bases and J by 0 bases; unmatched bases: 7. The CDR3 DNA reads as TGTGCCTGGAGTCGATGGGACAGTCTAGCCAAAAACATTCAGTACTTC. This sequence encodes CAWSRWDSLAKNIQYF. Supplemented by reference TRBV30 and TRBJ2-4, the full variable domain reads SQTIHQWPATLVQPVGSPLSLECTVEGTSNPNLYWYRQAAGRGLQLLFYSVGIGQISSEVPQNLSASRPQDRQFILSSKKLLLSDSGFYLCAWSRWDSLAKNIQYFGAGTRLSVL.

CDR3 in DNA: TGTGCCAGTAGTATGACTAGCGGGAACCTTATGGATACGCAGTATTTT. Translated: CASSMTSGNLMDTQYF. The chain is built from TRBV19 and TRBJ2-3, with TRBD2 matching over 11 bases. The germline CDR1 and CDR2 sequences are LNHDA and SQIVND (reference sequence). V shed 3 bases, J shed 6 bases, and the junction held 8 bases outside the gene matches. There are 16 residues in the CDR3. The full variable domain, with the rest looked up from reference TRBV19 and TRBJ2-3, is DGGITQSPKYLFRKEGQNVTLSCEQNLNHDAMYWYRQDPGQGLRLIYYSQIVNDFQKGDIAEGYSVSREKKESFPLTVTSAQKNPTAFYLCASSMTSGNLMDTQYFGPGTRLTVL.

This clone appeared a few times. The J gene is TRBJ1-4, the V gene TRBV28; TRBD1 agrees at 7 bases. V lost 10 bases to trimming and J lost 12 bases; unmatched junction nucleotides: 20. This CDR3 region has 15 residues. CDR1 is MDHEN, CDR2 SYDVKM, per germline. The CDR3 DNA sequence: TGTGCCACAAGGAGACAGGGCTCCCTATCGGGAGAACTGTTTTTT. It translates to CATRRQGSLSGELFF.

In the case of this clone: Other DNA sequences within the sample encode an identical CDR3. This rearrangement joins TRBV27 to TRBJ1-6, with D unresolved. Germline V lookup: CDR1 MNHEY, CDR2 SMNVEV (reference sequence). V lost 3 bases to trimming and J lost 10 bases, with 10 bases between them. This CDR3 is 13 amino acids long. The CDR3: CASSLWSGSPLHF. CDR3 nucleotide sequence: TGTGCCAGCAGTTTGTGGTCAGGCTCACCCCTCCACTTT.

This clone was seen a single time. The chain uses TRBV29-1 and TRBJ1-2; 11 nucleotides line up with TRBD1. The length of the CDR3 is 12 residues. J lost 9 bases, V lost 6 bases, and 6 bases had no gene match. Germline loops: CDR1 SQVTM, CDR2 ANQGSEA. CDR3 nucleotide sequence: TGCAGCGTCGCTGGGACAGGGGGTAGCTACACCTTC. This encodes CSVAGTGGSYTF.

The chain carries TRBV27 and TRBJ2-1; 12 nucleotides agree with TRBD2. CDR1 MNHEY and CDR2 SMNVEV come from the germline V gene (reference sequence). The J segment lost 1 base and the V segment lost 8 bases, leaving 15 bases of the junction unmatched. This CDR3 comprises 19 residues. CDR3 nucleotide sequence: TGTGCCAGCGGTATCCTGGGGCTAGCGGGAGGGCCATCCTACAATGAGCAGTTCTTC. As protein: CASGILGLAGGPSYNEQFF.

The CDR3 protein is CASSQDLAGEGYEQFF. Here the CDR3 DNA reads TGCGCCAGCAGCCAAGATCTAGCGGGAGAGGGCTATGAGCAGTTCTTC. The chain has TRBV4-3 and TRBJ2-1, with 10 positions matching TRBD2. CDR1 LGHNA and CDR2 YSLEER come from the germline V gene. The J segment lost 8 bases and the V segment lost 0 bases, leaving 7 bases of the junction unmatched. The CDR3 is made up of 16 amino acids.

This clone qualifies as medium-sized (0.01 to 0.1%). The V call is TRBV5-4, the J call TRBJ2-1; D may be TRBD1 (6 bases). The germline gives CDR1 SGHNT, CDR2 YYREEE (reference sequence). The CDR3 runs 18 residues. The V end lost 0 bases, the J end lost 8 bases, and 24 bases lay between the germline ends. This CDR3 reads CASSLGVLGRGFLDEQFF. CDR3 bases: TGTGCCAGCAGCTTGGGCGTGTTGGGCAGGGGCTTTTTGGATGAGCAGTTCTTC.

The table lists this clone with a count of one. This chain uses TRBV27 with TRBJ2-7; tentative D call: TRBD1 (5 bases). V was shortened by 3 bases and J by 4 bases, with 13 bases between the two germline ends. Germline V gives CDR1 MNHEY, CDR2 SMNVEV (reference sequence). The CDR3 is 14 amino acids. The CDR3 sequence: CASSFTGAWYEQYF. DNA for the CDR3: TGTGCCAGCAGTTTTACAGGCGCCTGGTACGAGCAGTACTTC.

The V and J genes are TRBV5-6 and TRBJ1-1, with D possibly TRBD1 on 5 matching bases. Per the germline V gene, CDR1 is SGHDT and CDR2 is YYEEEE. The CDR3 sequence is 18 residues long. The V end lost 0 bases, the J end lost 1 base, and 19 bases lay between the germline ends. CDR3 residues: CASSLVSPGWEGNTEAFF. In nucleotides, the CDR3 is TGTGCCAGCAGCTTGGTATCCCCAGGGTGGGAAGGGAACACTGAAGCTTTCTTT.

This chain connects TRBV7-7 to TRBJ2-2; 13 bases map to TRBD2. Germline values: CDR1 SSHAT, CDR2 FNYEAQ (reference sequence). The CDR3 runs to 17 residues. J lost 2 bases, V lost 4 bases, and 4 bases had no gene match. DNA of the CDR3: TGTGCCAGCAGCTCTCGGACTAGCGGGAGAAACACCGGGGAGCTGTTTTTT. Its protein is CASSSRTSGRNTGELFF.

The chain combines TRBV4-1 with TRBJ2-7; 8 bases line up with TRBD1. V shed 1 base and J 4 bases; nucleotides not matched to a gene: 6. The CDR3 sequence is 15 residues long. Germline V lookup: CDR1 MGHRA, CDR2 YSYEKL. The CDR3 is CASSQAGRGQYEQYF. The CDR3 coding sequence is TGCGCCAGCAGCCAAGCAGGCAGGGGGCAGTACGAGCAGTACTTC.

The rearrangement links TRBV4-1 to TRBJ2-7; D not resolved. Trimming removed 3 bases at V and 2 bases at J, with 8 bases between. The CDR3 is 13 residues long. CDR1 and CDR2 from the germline V gene are MGHRA and YSYEKL. The CDR3 here is CASSQRLTYEQYF. In nucleotides, the CDR3 is TGCGCCAGCAGCCAGAGGTTAACCTACGAGCAGTACTTC.

This chain connects TRBV10-3 to TRBJ2-1, with D tentatively TRBD2 (6 bases). The V end lost 8 bases, the J end lost 9 bases, and 17 bases lay between the germline ends. Germline CDR1 ENHRY, CDR2 SYGVKD. This CDR3 region has 13 residues. DNA of the CDR3: TGTGCCATCGTAGGGGACTCCACGGCTGAGCAGTTCTTC. Translating it yields CAIVGDSTAEQFF.

CDR3 sequence: CASSVPLAGARTGELFF. The CDR3 DNA reads TGTGCCAGCAGCGTTCCCCTAGCGGGAGCGCGAACCGGGGAGCTGTTTTTT. This chain joins TRBV9 and TRBJ2-2; 10 bases map to TRBD2. The CDR3 has 17 residues. Germline V lookup: CDR1 SGDLS, CDR2 YYNGEE. V gave up 2 bases and J gave up 5 bases; unmatched junction bases: 9.